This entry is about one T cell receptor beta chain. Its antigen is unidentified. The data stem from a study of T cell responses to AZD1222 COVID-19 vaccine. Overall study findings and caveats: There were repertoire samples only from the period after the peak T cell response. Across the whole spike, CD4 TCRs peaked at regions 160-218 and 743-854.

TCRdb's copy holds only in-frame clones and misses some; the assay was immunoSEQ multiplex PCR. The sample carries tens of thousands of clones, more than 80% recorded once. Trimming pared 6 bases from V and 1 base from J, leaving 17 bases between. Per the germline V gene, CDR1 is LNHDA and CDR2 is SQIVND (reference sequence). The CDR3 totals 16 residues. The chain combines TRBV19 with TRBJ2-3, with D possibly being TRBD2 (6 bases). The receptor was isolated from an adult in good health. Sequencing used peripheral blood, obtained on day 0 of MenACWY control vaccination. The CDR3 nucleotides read TGTGCCAGTAGGAGGGGCGGGACTGGAGGCACAGATACGCAGTATTTT. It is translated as CASRRGGTGGTDTQYF.